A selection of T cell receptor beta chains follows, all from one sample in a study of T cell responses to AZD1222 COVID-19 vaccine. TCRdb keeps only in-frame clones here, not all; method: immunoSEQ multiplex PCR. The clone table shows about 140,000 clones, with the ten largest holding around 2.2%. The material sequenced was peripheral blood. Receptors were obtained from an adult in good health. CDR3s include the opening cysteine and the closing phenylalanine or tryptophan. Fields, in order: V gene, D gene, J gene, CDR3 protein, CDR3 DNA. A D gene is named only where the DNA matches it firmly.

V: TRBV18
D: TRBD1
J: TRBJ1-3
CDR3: CASSPPMGTGVSGNTIYF
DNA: TGTGCCAGCTCACCACCGATGGGGACAGGGGTTTCTGGAAACACCATATATTTT

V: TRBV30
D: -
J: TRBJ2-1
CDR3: CAWSVGGEQFF
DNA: TGTGCCTGGAGTGTAGGAGGGGAGCAGTTCTTC

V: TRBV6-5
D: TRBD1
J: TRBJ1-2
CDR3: CASLSDRAANYGYTF
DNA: TGTGCCAGTTTATCCGACAGGGCAGCTAACTATGGCTACACCTTC

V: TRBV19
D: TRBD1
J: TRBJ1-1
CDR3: CASSITGGGRTEAFF
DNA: TGTGCCAGTAGTATTACAGGGGGAGGGCGTACTGAAGCTTTCTTT

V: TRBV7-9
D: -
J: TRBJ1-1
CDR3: CASSLKGLMNTEAFF
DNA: TGTGCCAGCAGCCTTAAGGGCCTCATGAACACTGAAGCTTTCTTT

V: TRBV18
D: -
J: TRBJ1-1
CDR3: CASSPPGQRNTEAFF
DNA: TGTGCCAGCTCACCCCCTGGACAGCGTAACACTGAAGCTTTCTTT

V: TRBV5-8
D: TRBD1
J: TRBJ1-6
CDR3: CASSFRTGQGYSPLHF
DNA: TGTGCCAGCAGCTTTCGGACGGGACAGGGGTATTCACCCCTCCACTTT

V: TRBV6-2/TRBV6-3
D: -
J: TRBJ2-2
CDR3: CASSTPDPGELFF
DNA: TGTGCCAGCAGTACGCCAGACCCCGGGGAGCTGTTTTTT

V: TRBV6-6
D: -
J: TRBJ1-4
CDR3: CASSQGSTNEKLFF
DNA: TGTGCCAGCAGTCAAGGCTCAACTAATGAAAAACTGTTTTTT

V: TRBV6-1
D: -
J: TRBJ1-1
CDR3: CASVKSGVSNTEAFF
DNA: TGTGCCAGCGTTAAGTCAGGGGTTTCGAACACTGAAGCTTTCTTT

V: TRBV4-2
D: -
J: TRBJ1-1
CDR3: CASSRAGQGNTEAFF
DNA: TGTGCCAGCAGTCGCGCCGGGCAGGGGAACACTGAAGCTTTCTTT

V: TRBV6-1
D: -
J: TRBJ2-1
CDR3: CASSEATSSYNEQFF
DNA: TGTGCCAGCAGTGAAGCTACTAGCTCCTACAATGAGCAGTTCTTC

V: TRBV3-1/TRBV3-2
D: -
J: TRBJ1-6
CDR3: CASSQAGYNSPLHF
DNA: TGTGCCAGCAGCCAAGCAGGGTATAATTCACCCCTCCACTTT

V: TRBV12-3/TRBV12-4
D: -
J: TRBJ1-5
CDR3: CASSLKDHQPQHF
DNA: TGTGCCAGCAGTTTAAAGGATCACCAGCCCCAGCATTTT

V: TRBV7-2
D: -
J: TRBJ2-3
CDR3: CASSDRPQLSTDTQYF
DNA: TGTGCCAGCAGCGACCGGCCACAACTAAGCACAGATACGCAGTATTTT

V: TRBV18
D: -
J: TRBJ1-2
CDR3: CASSPTGAPNYGYTF
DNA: TGTGCCAGCTCACCAACAGGAGCACCTAACTATGGCTACACCTTC

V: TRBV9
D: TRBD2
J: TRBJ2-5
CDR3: CASSVNGGASETQYF
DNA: TGTGCCAGCAGCGTAAACGGGGGGGCCTCGGAGACCCAGTACTTC

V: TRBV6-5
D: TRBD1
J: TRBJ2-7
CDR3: CASKTDRGNEQYF
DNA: TGTGCCAGCAAAACAGACAGGGGAAATGAGCAGTACTTC

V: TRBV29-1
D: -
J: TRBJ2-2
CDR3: CSVERNTGELFF
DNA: TGCAGCGTTGAGAGGAACACCGGGGAGCTGTTTTTT

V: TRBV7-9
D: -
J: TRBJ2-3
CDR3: CASSSWGRGSTDTQYF
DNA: TGTGCCAGCAGCTCCTGGGGGAGAGGTAGCACAGATACGCAGTATTTT

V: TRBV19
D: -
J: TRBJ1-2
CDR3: CASSMVSDYGYTF
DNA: TGTGCCAGTAGTATGGTCAGCGACTATGGCTACACCTTC

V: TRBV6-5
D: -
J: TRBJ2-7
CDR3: CARRSAEQYF
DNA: TGTGCCAGGCGGTCGGCCGAGCAGTACTTC

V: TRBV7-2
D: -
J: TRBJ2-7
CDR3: CASSLRTHYYEQYF
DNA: TGTGCCAGCAGCTTAAGGACACATTACTACGAGCAGTACTTC

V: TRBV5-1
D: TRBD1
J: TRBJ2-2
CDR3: CASSLGDSSNTGELFF
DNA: TGCGCCAGCAGCTTGGGGGACAGCTCGAACACCGGGGAGCTGTTTTTT

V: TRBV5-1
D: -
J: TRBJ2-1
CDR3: CASSLVGDIYNEQFF
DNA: TGCGCCAGCAGCTTGGTAGGAGACATATACAATGAGCAGTTCTTC

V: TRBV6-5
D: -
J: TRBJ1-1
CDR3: CASSLHGTNTEAFF
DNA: TGTGCCAGCAGCTTACACGGGACCAACACTGAAGCTTTCTTT

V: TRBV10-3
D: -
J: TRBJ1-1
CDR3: CAISAVGGTEAFF
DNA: TGTGCCATCAGTGCGGTGGGAGGCACTGAAGCTTTCTTT

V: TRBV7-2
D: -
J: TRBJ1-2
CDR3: CASSLDVRAGDGYTF
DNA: TGTGCCAGCAGCTTAGACGTACGGGCAGGGGATGGCTACACCTTC

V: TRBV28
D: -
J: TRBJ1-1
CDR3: CASSLRQVRGTEAFF
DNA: TGTGCCAGCAGTCTACGACAGGTACGTGGCACTGAAGCTTTCTTT

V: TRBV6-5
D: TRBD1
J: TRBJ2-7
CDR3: CASSYWGQGAYEQYF
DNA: TGTGCCAGCAGTTACTGGGGACAGGGAGCCTACGAGCAGTACTTC

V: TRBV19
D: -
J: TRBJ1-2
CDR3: CASSIAPKGGYGYTF
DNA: TGTGCCAGTAGTATCGCCCCCAAGGGGGGGTATGGCTACACCTTC

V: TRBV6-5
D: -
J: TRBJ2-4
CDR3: CASSYSQTLAKNIQYF
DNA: TGTGCCAGCAGTTACTCTCAGACCCTAGCCAAAAACATTCAGTACTTC

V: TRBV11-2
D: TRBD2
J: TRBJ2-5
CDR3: CASSLLLTGGLGETQYF
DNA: TGTGCCAGCAGCTTACTTCTTACGGGGGGGCTGGGGGAGACCCAGTACTTC

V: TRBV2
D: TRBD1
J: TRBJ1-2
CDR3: CASSDRARGGGYTF
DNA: TGTGCCAGCAGCGACAGGGCCAGAGGTGGTGGCTACACCTTC

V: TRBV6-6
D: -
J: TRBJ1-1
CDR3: CASSYHQGNTEAFF
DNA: TGTGCCAGCAGTTACCATCAAGGGAACACTGAAGCTTTCTTT

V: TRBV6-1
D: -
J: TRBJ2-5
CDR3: CASSVNPRGSQETQYF
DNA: TGTGCCAGCAGTGTCAACCCCAGGGGATCCCAAGAGACCCAGTACTTC

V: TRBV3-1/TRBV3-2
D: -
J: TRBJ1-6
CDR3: CASSQEASYNSPLHF
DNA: TGTGCCAGCAGCCAAGAGGCATCTTATAATTCACCCCTCCACTTT

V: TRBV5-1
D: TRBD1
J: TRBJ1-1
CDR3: CASSFDRGRTEAFF
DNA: TGCGCCAGCAGCTTCGACAGGGGGAGGACTGAAGCTTTCTTT

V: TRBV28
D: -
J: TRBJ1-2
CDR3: CASSLGGSYGYTF
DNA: TGTGCCAGCAGTTTAGGGGGTTCCTATGGCTACACCTTC

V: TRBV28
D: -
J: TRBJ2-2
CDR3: CASSLYPGELFF
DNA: TGTGCCAGCAGTTTATACCCCGGGGAGCTGTTTTTT

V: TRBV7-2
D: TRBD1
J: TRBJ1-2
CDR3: CASSLGTGVNYGYTF
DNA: TGTGCCAGCAGCTTAGGGACAGGGGTCAACTATGGCTACACCTTC

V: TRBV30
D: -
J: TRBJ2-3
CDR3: CAWSPGLLDTQYF
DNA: TGTGCCTGGTCCCCGGGACTGTTGGATACGCAGTATTTT

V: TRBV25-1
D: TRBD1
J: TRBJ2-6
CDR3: CASSASGQSLGANVLTF
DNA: TGTGCCAGCAGTGCTTCGGGACAGTCGTTGGGGGCCAACGTCCTGACTTTC

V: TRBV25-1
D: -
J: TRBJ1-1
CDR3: CASSELSNTEAFF
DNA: TGTGCCAGCAGTGAATTAAGCAACACTGAAGCTTTCTTT

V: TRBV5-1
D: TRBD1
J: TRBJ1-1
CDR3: CASSPGQRLMNTEAFF
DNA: TGCGCCAGCAGCCCGGGACAGAGACTCATGAACACTGAAGCTTTCTTT

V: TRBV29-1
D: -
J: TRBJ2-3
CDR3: CSVETTGRDTQYF
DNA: TGCAGCGTTGAAACAACAGGGAGAGATACGCAGTATTTT

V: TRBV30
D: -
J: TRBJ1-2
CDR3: CAWSVARLSMGYTF
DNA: TGTGCCTGGAGTGTAGCACGGCTGTCTATGGGCTACACCTTC

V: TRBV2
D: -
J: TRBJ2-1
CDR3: CASNSRGVNEQFF
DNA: TGTGCCAGCAACTCTAGGGGAGTCAATGAGCAGTTCTTC

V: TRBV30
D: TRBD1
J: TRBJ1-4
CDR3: CAWKRPGTDEKLFF
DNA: TGTGCCTGGAAAAGGCCCGGGACAGATGAAAAACTGTTTTTT

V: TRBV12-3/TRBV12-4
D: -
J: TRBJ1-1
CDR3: CASTGLGDTEAFF
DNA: TGTGCCAGCACTGGGCTGGGGGACACTGAAGCTTTCTTT

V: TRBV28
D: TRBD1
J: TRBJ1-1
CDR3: CASSFRGRGTEAFF
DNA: TGTGCCAGCAGTTTTAGGGGGCGCGGTACTGAAGCTTTCTTT

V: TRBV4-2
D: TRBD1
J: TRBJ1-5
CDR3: CASSLGTGSNQPQHF
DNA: TGTGCCAGCAGCCTTGGGACAGGGAGTAATCAGCCCCAGCATTTT

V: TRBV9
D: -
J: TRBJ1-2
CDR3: CASSVGGRGYGYTF
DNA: TGTGCCAGCAGCGTCGGGGGGCGCGGCTATGGCTACACCTTC

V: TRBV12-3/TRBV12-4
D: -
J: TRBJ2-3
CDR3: CASSWLSDTQYF
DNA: TGTGCCAGCAGTTGGCTGTCAGATACGCAGTATTTT